The T cell receptor beta chain under discussion was sequenced for a study of T cells in severe cutaneous drug reactions. Overall study context: Blister fluids or cells and PBMC were collected from patients in acute or recovery stage.

TCR subtype-specific primers in iRepertoire multiplex PCR prepared libraries for bulk and single-cell sequencing. TCRdb derives one entry per CDR3 protein from the multiplex PCR reads, leaving out DNA. The listing contains 3,500 to 4,500 distinct CDR3 sequences. The CDR3 spans 13 residues. The germline V gene encodes CDR1 GTSNPN and CDR2 SVGIG (reference sequence). The study, taken as a whole, reports: Blister cells averaged approximately 30% and PBMC roughly 5.2% TRBV12-4 in carbamazepine-induced Stevens-Johnson syndrome or toxic epidermal necrolysis patients.

This clonotype registers medium-sized by frequency. The antigen is not known. The donors had carbamazepine-induced Stevens-Johnson syndrome or toxic epidermal necrolysis. The genes are TRBV30 and TRBJ2-1; TCRdb's assignment of TRBD2 cannot be checked, as there is no DNA. The receptor was derived from a human donor with Stevens-Johnson syndrome, a severe cutaneous drug reaction. The specimen sequenced was PBMCs. CDR3 sequence: CAWSVRENNEQFF.